This passage covers 27 T cell receptor beta chains from one sample sequenced in a study of blood T cell repertoires in COVID-19. Clones were sequenced by immunoSEQ multiplex PCR, and TCRdb holds only the in-frame ones, with some missing. Counted here are over 10,000 clones, almost 90% occurring once; the ten biggest clones make up less than 25%. Sequenced input: peripheral blood. Receptors were obtained from a human donor with active COVID-19. The donor label of this sample is uncertain.

This chain joins TRBV13 and TRBJ2-3; TRBD2 aligns across 9 bases. V was clipped by 2 bases and J by 0 bases; unmatched bases: 6. The CDR3 totals 17 residues. CDR1 and CDR2 (germline): PRHDT, FYEKMQ (reference sequence). CDR3 nucleotides: TGTGCCAGCAGCTTATATCTCGGACTAGCGAGCACAGATACGCAGTATTTT. Translating gives CASSLYLGLASTDTQYF.

V and J are TRBV7-2 and TRBJ2-4; D is perhaps TRBD1 (5 bases). Trimming took 2 bases from V and 4 from J, leaving 6 bases between them. The germline V gene has CDR1 SGHTA and CDR2 FQGNSA. The CDR3 sequence is 13 residues long. The CDR3 loop reads CASSLRQKNIQYF. CDR3 coding DNA: TGTGCCAGCAGCTTACGACAGAAAAACATTCAGTACTTC.

In this sample, this clone turned up once. The V call is TRBV20-1, the J call TRBJ1-5; perhaps TRBD1 as D (6 bases). Germline CDR1 reads DFQATT; CDR2 reads SNEGSKA (reference sequence). This CDR3 spans 13 amino acids. V shed 4 bases and J shed 6 bases, with 13 bases lying between them. The CDR3 nucleotides are TGCAGTGCTAATGACAGGTTCGGTCAGCCCCAGCATTTT. Translating gives CSANDRFGQPQHF.

This chain joins TRBV7-2 and TRBJ1-2; 7 bases agree with TRBD1. CDR3 size: 16 residues. Germline loops: CDR1 SGHTA, CDR2 FQGNSA. V gave up 5 bases and J gave up 4 bases; unmatched junction bases: 13. The CDR3 here is CASSKGTVPSGYGYTF. The DNA for the CDR3 is TGTGCCAGCAGCAAAGGGACAGTCCCGTCGGGCTATGGCTACACCTTC.

The V and J genes are TRBV30 and TRBJ2-3; D gene uncertain. CDR1 and CDR2 from the germline V gene are GTSNPN and SVGIG (reference sequence). V was shortened by 2 bases and J by 0 bases, with 6 bases between the two germline ends. The CDR3 totals 13 residues. The CDR3 coding sequence is TGTGCCTGGAGTTCCGGGAGCACAGATACGCAGTATTTT. It is translated as CAWSSGSTDTQYF.

In its sample, this clone was seen once. In DNA form, the CDR3 reads TGTGCCAGCAGGGAGAGAGGGACCCAGCATTTT. Protein sequence: CASRERGTQHF. V and J are TRBV2 and TRBJ1-5; D gene ambiguous. Looked up from germline, CDR1 is SNHLY and CDR2 is FYNNEI. Trimming took off 6 bases at V and 11 bases at J, with 11 bases between the two ends. The CDR3 loop spans 11 amino acids. Supplemented by reference TRBV2 and TRBJ1-5, the full variable domain reads EPEVTQTPSHQVTQMGQEVILRCVPISNHLYFYWYRQILGQKVEFLVSFYNNEISEKSEIFDDQFSVERPDGSNFTLKIRSTKLEDSAMYFCASRERGTQHFGDGTRLSIL.

DNA for the CDR3: TGTGCCAGCAGCCAGGGCAGGGGCGACTATGGCTACACCTTC. This codes for CASSQGRGDYGYTF. The chain carries TRBV3-1 (or the pseudogene TRBV3-2) and TRBJ1-2; a weak D match, TRBD1 (6 bases). Looked up from germline, CDR1 is LGHDT and CDR2 is YNNKEL (reference sequence). Between the trimmed V and J ends, which lost 3 bases and 3 bases, there was a span of 11 bases. This CDR3 has 14 residues.

The chain uses TRBV19 and TRBJ1-1; no firm D call. V lost 6 bases and J lost 1, with 18 bases in between. The germline V gene encodes CDR1 LNHDA and CDR2 SQIVND (reference sequence). The CDR3 consists of 16 residues. The CDR3 region has the DNA TGTGCCAGTAGGAACGGCGGTTTTCTGACGAACACTGAAGCTTTCTTT. Its translation: CASRNGGFLTNTEAFF. Complete variable domain (other parts from reference TRBV19 and TRBJ1-1): DGGITQSPKYLFRKEGQNVTLSCEQNLNHDAMYWYRQDPGQGLRLIYYSQIVNDFQKGDIAEGYSVSREKKESFPLTVTSAQKNPTAFYLCASRNGGFLTNTEAFFGQGTRLTVV.

V is TRBV7-2 and J is TRBJ2-5, with 15 bases fitting TRBD2. This CDR3 spans 15 amino acids. V lost 3 bases, J lost 5 bases, and 1 base stayed unmatched. CDR1 and CDR2 (germline): SGHTA, FQGNSA. CDR3 nucleotide sequence: TGTGCCAGCAGCTTTGGACTAGCGGGGGGGGAGACCCAGTACTTC. Residues: CASSFGLAGGETQYF.

The chain links TRBV18 to TRBJ1-1, with D perhaps TRBD1 (6 bases). The CDR3 totals 18 residues. Germline CDR1 KGHSH, CDR2 LQKENI. The ends were cut back, 1 base at V and 2 bases at J, with 20 bases in the middle. The CDR3 sequence is CASSPLAGQGRGNTEAFF. The CDR3 nucleotides read TGTGCCAGCTCACCACTCGCTGGGCAGGGGAGGGGTAACACTGAAGCTTTCTTT. Filled out from reference TRBV18 and TRBJ1-1, the complete variable domain reads NAGVMQNPRHLVRRRGQEARLRCSPMKGHSHVYWYRQLPEEGLKFMVYLQKENIIDESGMPKERFSAEFPKEGPSILRIQQVVRGDSAAYFCASSPLAGQGRGNTEAFFGQGTRLTVV.

V usage is TRBV6-1 and J usage is TRBJ1-2, with D possibly being TRBD1 (5 bases). CDR3 length equals 15 residues. Germline V lookup: CDR1 MNHNS, CDR2 SASEGT. Trimming removed 3 bases from V and 4 bases from J, with 15 bases in between. CDR3 amino acids: CASSDKGEGIYGYTF. DNA of the CDR3: TGTGCCAGCAGTGATAAAGGGGAAGGTATCTATGGCTACACCTTC.

This chain joins TRBV18 and TRBJ2-1, with TRBD2 identical over 8 bases. The V segment lost 0 bases and the J segment 7 bases; nucleotides outside the gene matches: 14. The CDR3 runs to 18 residues. CDR1 is KGHSH, CDR2 LQKENI, per germline. In DNA form, the CDR3 reads TGTGCCAGCTCACCACCCCTGCGGGGGGTGGCTGGGGGAAATGAGCAGTTCTTC. Translation gives CASSPPLRGVAGGNEQFF.

The chain has TRBV6-6 and TRBJ2-2; 7 bases line up with TRBD2. V trimming: 5 bases; J trimming: 7 bases; junction bases outside the gene matches: 13. Germline values: CDR1 MNHNY, CDR2 SVGAGI (reference sequence). The CDR3 covers 16 residues. CDR3 nucleotide sequence: TGTGCCAGCAGTCCCCCAGAGCGGGGAATGGTCGGGGAGCTGTTTTTT. Translating gives CASSPPERGMVGELFF.

The chain recombines TRBV3-1 (or the pseudogene TRBV3-2) with TRBJ2-4; possible D gene TRBD2, 6 bases. CDR3 length equals 17 residues. The V gene lost 1 base and the J gene lost 0 bases, with 13 bases spanning the gap. Germline V gene sequence: CDR1 LGHDT, CDR2 YNNKEL (reference sequence). The CDR3 region is CASSQALLGLAKNIQYF. Here the CDR3 DNA reads TGTGCCAGCAGCCAAGCCTTGTTGGGACTAGCCAAAAACATTCAGTACTTC.

This chain uses TRBV2 with TRBJ2-5, with D possibly matching TRBD1 (5 bases). CDR3 length: 14 amino acids. Trimming took off 6 bases at V and 1 base at J, with 12 bases between the two ends. Germline CDR1 and CDR2: SNHLY and FYNNEI. CDR3 nucleotides: TGTGCCAGCAGACAGGACACCTCCCAAGAGACCCAGTACTTC. Protein: CASRQDTSQETQYF.

The rearrangement joins TRBV19 to TRBJ1-2; weak D call: TRBD1 (5 bases). Between the trimmed V and J ends, which lost 5 bases and 2 bases, there was a span of 9 bases. Germline V lookup: CDR1 LNHDA, CDR2 SQIVND (reference sequence). The CDR3 loop spans 13 amino acids. Here the CDR3 reads CASSDAGNYGYTF. The CDR3, as DNA: TGTGCCAGTAGTGATGCAGGGAACTATGGCTACACCTTC.

The chain combines TRBV11-2 with TRBJ2-1; no clear D. V gave up 7 bases and J gave up 13 bases, with 17 bases separating them. The length of the CDR3 is 12 residues. Looked up from germline, CDR1 is SGHAT and CDR2 is FQNNGV. The CDR3 DNA reads TGTGCCAGCACCTCCCGCGAGCCTCGCCAGTTCTTC. It codes for CASTSREPRQFF.

The chain uses TRBV5-1 and TRBJ2-3, with 13 nucleotides matching TRBD2. With 0 bases clipped from V and 3 bases from J, the junction kept 1 base outside the gene matches. The CDR3 has 16 amino acids. The germline CDR1 and CDR2 sequences are SGHRS and YFSETQ. DNA of the CDR3: TGCGCCAGCAGCTTGGCACTAGCGGGGGGGACAGATACGCAGTATTTT. It yields the protein CASSLALAGGTDTQYF.

The rearrangement uses TRBV18 and TRBJ2-1; TRBD1 matches at 9 bases. Germline V lookup: CDR1 KGHSH, CDR2 LQKENI. V dropped 4 bases and J dropped 7; count of bases not matched to a gene: 8. CDR3 length: 15 residues. The chain's CDR3 is CASSRPGQGGNEQFF. The CDR3 region has the DNA TGTGCCAGCTCACGGCCGGGACAGGGAGGGAATGAGCAGTTCTTC.

This chain joins TRBV30 and TRBJ2-7; D gene uncertain. Germline V CDR1 and CDR2: GTSNPN, SVGIG (reference sequence). The germline V and J ends were trimmed by 1 base and 3 bases, with 4 bases remaining between them. This CDR3 contains 11 residues. This CDR3 is CAWSDSYEQYF. In DNA, the CDR3 is TGTGCCTGGAGTGACAGCTACGAGCAGTACTTC.

The chain recombines TRBV6-5 with TRBJ1-2; D remains unclear. The germline CDR1 and CDR2 sequences are MNHEY and SVGAGI. This CDR3 region has 16 residues. Trimming stripped 0 bases from V and 4 bases from J, with 15 bases between. The chain's CDR3 is CASSYSWGSEGYGYTF. CDR3 nucleotides: TGTGCCAGCAGTTACTCGTGGGGTAGTGAGGGCTATGGCTACACCTTC.

This chain links TRBV5-4 with TRBJ2-3, with TRBD2 matching 7 bases. Germline loops: CDR1 SGHNT, CDR2 YYREEE (reference sequence). The CDR3 contains 15 residues. With 0 bases clipped from V and 2 bases from J, the junction kept 3 bases outside the gene matches. The CDR3 is CASSLETSYTDTQYF. The CDR3 DNA follows: TGTGCCAGCAGCTTGGAGACTAGCTACACAGATACGCAGTATTTT.

The chain is built from TRBV5-1 and TRBJ1-6; 7 nucleotides align to TRBD1. The germline CDR1 and CDR2 sequences are SGHRS and YFSETQ. V dropped 0 bases and J dropped 4; count of bases not matched to a gene: 4. This CDR3 is built from 16 residues. The CDR3, as DNA: TGCGCCAGCAGCTTGGTGGCAGGGGGTTATAATTCACCCCTCCACTTT. This encodes CASSLVAGGYNSPLHF.

The genes are TRBV7-2 and TRBJ2-2; 10 bases map to TRBD2. Per germline, CDR1 SGHTA and CDR2 FQGNSA. The CDR3 runs 15 residues. V shed 5 bases and J 3 bases; nucleotides not matched to a gene: 3. This CDR3 is CASSPSGGDTGELFF. CDR3 sequence (DNA): TGTGCCAGCAGCCCTAGCGGGGGTGACACCGGGGAGCTGTTTTTT.

The gene calls are TRBV9 and TRBJ1-2, with 8 nucleotides matching TRBD1. The CDR3 is 13 residues long. Germline V lookup: CDR1 SGDLS, CDR2 YYNGEE. Trimming removed 3 bases from V and 2 bases from J; junction bases left unmatched: 0. DNA for the CDR3: TGTGCCAGCAGCGGACAGGGGAACTATGGCTACACCTTC. Its protein is CASSGQGNYGYTF.

This clone is a singleton in its sample. The chain employs TRBV6-5 and TRBJ1-5; perhaps TRBD1 as D (6 bases). Germline loops: CDR1 MNHEY, CDR2 SVGAGI. The CDR3 consists of 16 residues. The V end was cut by 3 bases, the J end by 7 bases, with 19 bases between. In DNA form, the CDR3 reads TGTGCCAGCAGTTATTGGCACAGGGTAAAAGGACAGCCCCAGCATTTT. Its translation: CASSYWHRVKGQPQHF.

J is TRBJ2-1 and V is TRBV4-1; 11 nucleotides align to TRBD2. J lost 15 bases, V lost 0 bases, and 19 bases had no gene match. Germline V gene data show CDR1 as MGHRA and CDR2 as YSYEKL. The CDR3 consists of 18 residues. For the CDR3, the DNA is TGCGCCAGCAGCCAAGATTATCGTGGGCTAGCGGGGGGACCGGTCGGGTTCTTC. This translates into CASSQDYRGLAGGPVGFF.